Listed here is a single T cell receptor beta chain. The data derive from a study of blood T cell repertoires in COVID-19. The overall study: From the United States, Italy and Spain came samples of acute and convalescent COVID-19.

Looked up from germline, CDR1 is GTSNPN and CDR2 is SVGIG (reference sequence). V was pared by 1 base and J by 3 bases, with 6 bases between. The CDR3 consists of 12 residues. As processed by the authors: The assay estimated nucleated cells by amplifying reference gene primers. Repertoires were generated with immunoSEQ multiplex PCR, while TCRdb's copy carries only in-frame clones and drops some. V and J calls and clone size come straight from that table; D and trimming were deduced from the DNA. The table lists about 44,000 clones, around nine tenths of them singletons, with roughly 1.4% in the top ten.

The sample was peripheral blood. The chain recombines TRBV30 with TRBJ1-1, with D perhaps matching TRBD1 (6 bases). The source of this sequence is a woman between 35 and 50 years old with acute or convalescent COVID-19. The CDR3 region has the DNA TGTGCCTGGAGTGACAGGGACACTGAAGCTTTCTTT. It codes for CAWSDRDTEAFF.